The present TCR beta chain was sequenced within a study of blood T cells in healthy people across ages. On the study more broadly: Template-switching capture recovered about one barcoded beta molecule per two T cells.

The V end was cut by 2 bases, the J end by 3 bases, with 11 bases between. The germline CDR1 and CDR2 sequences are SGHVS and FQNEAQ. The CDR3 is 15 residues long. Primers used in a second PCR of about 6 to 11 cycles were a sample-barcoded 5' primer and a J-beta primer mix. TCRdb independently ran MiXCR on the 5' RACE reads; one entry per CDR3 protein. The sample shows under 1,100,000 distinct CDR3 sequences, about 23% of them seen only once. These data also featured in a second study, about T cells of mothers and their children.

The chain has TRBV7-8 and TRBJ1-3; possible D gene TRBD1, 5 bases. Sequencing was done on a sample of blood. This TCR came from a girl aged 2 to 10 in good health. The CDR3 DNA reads TGTGCCAGCAGCTTAAAGCGTACAGGTGGAAACACCATATATTTT. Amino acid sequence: CASSLKRTGGNTIYF.